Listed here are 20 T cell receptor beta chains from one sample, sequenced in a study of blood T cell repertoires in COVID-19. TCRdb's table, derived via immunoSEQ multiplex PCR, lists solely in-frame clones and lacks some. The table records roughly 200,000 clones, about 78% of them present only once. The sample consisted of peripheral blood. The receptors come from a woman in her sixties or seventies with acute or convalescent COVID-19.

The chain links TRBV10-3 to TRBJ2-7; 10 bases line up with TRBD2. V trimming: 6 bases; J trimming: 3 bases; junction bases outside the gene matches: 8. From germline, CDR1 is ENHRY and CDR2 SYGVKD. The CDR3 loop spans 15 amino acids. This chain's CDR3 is CAIRKSTSGIYEQYF. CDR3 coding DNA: TGTGCCATCAGGAAGAGTACTAGCGGGATCTACGAGCAGTACTTC.

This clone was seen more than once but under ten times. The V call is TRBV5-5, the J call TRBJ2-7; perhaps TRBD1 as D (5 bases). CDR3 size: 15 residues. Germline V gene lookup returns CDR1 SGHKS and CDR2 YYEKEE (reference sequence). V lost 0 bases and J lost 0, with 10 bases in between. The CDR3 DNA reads TGTGCCAGCAGCTTGGGGACAACGAGCTCCTACGAGCAGTACTTC. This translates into CASSLGTTSSYEQYF.

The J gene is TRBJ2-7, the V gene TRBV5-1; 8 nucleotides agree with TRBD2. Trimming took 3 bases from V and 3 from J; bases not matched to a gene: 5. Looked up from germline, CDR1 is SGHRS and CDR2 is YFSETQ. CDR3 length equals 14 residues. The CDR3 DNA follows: TGCGCCAGCAGCTCCGGGAGGGCCAACTACGAGCAGTACTTC. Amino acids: CASSSGRANYEQYF.

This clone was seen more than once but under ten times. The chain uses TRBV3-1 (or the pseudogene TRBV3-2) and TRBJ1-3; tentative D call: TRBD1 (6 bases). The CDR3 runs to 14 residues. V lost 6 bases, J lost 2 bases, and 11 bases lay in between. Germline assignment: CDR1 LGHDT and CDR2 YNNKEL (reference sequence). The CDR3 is CASSQQGAGNTIYF. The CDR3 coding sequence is TGTGCCAGCAGTCAACAGGGTGCTGGAAACACCATATATTTT.

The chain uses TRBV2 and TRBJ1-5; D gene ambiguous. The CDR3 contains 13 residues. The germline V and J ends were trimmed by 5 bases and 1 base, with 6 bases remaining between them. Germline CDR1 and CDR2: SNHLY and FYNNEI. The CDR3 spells CASSSESNQPQHF. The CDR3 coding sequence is TGTGCCAGCAGTTCGGAGAGCAATCAGCCCCAGCATTTT.

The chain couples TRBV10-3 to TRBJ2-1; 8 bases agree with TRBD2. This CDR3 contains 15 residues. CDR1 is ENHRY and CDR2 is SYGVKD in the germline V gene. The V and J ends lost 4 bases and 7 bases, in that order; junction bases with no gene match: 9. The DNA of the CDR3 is TGTGCCATCAGTGGAACTAGCGGAGGGGGGAATGAGCAGTTCTTC. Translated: CAISGTSGGGNEQFF.

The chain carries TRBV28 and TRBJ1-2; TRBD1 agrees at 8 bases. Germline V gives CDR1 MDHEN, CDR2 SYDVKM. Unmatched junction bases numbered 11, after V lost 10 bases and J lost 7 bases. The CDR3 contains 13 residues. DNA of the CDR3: TGTGCCATCCTTGGGACAGGTCGGGCTGGCTACACCTTC. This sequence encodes CAILGTGRAGYTF.

In DNA, the CDR3 is TGTGCCAGCAGCCGAGGGAGCAATGAGCAGTTCTTC. As protein: CASSRGSNEQFF. The rearrangement links TRBV25-1 to TRBJ2-1; D is possibly TRBD2 (5 bases). CDR1 is MGHDK and CDR2 is SYGVNS in the germline V gene. V lost 6 bases to trimming and J lost 6 bases, with 9 bases between them. This CDR3 contains 12 residues.

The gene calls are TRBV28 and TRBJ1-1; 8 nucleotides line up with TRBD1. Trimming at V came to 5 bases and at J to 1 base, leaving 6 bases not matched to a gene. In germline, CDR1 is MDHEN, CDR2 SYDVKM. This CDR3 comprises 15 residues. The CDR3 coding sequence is TGTGCCAGCAGTCCCTTGGGACAGGCGAACACTGAAGCTTTCTTT. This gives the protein CASSPLGQANTEAFF.

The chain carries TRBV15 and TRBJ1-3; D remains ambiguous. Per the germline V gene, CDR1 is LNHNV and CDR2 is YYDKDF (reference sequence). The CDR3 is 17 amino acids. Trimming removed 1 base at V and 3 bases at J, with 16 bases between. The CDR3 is CATSRGSLGGNGNTIYF. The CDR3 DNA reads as TGTGCCACCAGCAGAGGGTCCCTGGGAGGGAATGGAAACACCATATATTTT.

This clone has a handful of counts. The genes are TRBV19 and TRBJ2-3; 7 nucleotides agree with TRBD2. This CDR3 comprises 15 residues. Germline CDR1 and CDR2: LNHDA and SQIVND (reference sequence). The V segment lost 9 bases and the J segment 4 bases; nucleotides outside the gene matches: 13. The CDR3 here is CASHRRGGTPDTQYF. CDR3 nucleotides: TGTGCCAGCCACCGACGGGGAGGGACCCCAGATACGCAGTATTTT. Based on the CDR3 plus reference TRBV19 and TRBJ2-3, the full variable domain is DGGITQSPKYLFRKEGQNVTLSCEQNLNHDAMYWYRQDPGQGLRLIYYSQIVNDFQKGDIAEGYSVSREKKESFPLTVTSAQKNPTAFYLCASHRRGGTPDTQYFGPGTRLTVL.

The CDR3 coding sequence is TGCAGCGGTTCAGGTCCGTACCAAGAGACCCAGTACTTC. It yields the protein CSGSGPYQETQYF. The chain has TRBV29-1 and TRBJ2-5, with D unresolved. CDR1 and CDR2 from the germline V gene are SQVTM and ANQGSEA. Deletions cut 7 bases from V and 0 bases from J, with 12 bases between. The CDR3 runs 13 residues.

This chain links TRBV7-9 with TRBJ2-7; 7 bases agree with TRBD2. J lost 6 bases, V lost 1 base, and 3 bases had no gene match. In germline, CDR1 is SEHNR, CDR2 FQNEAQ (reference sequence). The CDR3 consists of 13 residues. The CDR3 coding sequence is TGTGCCAGCAGCTTAGTGCGGGAGTCCGAGCAGTACTTC. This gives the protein CASSLVRESEQYF. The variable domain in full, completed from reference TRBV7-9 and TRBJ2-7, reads DTGVSQNPRHKITKRGQNVTFRCDPISEHNRLYWYRQTLGQGPEFLTYFQNEAQLEKSRLLSDRFSAERPKGSFSTLEIQRTEQGDSAMYLCASSLVRESEQYFGPGTRLTVT.

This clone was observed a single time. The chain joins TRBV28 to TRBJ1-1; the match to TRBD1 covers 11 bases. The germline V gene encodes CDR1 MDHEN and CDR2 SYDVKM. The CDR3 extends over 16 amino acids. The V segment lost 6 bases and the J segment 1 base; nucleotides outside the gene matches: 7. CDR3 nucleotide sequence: TGTGCCAGCAGACTGGACAGGGGGCGGAGGAACACTGAAGCTTTCTTT. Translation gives CASRLDRGRRNTEAFF. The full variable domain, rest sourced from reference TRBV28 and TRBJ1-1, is DVKVTQSSRYLVKRTGEKVFLECVQDMDHENMFWYRQDPGLGLRLIYFSYDVKMKEKGDIPEGYSVSREKKERFSLILESASTNQTSMYLCASRLDRGRRNTEAFFGQGTRLTVV.

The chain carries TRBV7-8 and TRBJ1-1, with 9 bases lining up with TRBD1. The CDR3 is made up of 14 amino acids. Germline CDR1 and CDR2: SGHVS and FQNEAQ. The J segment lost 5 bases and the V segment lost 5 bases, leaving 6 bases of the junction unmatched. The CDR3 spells CASSQGQGRTEAFF. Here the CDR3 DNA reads TGTGCCAGCAGCCAAGGACAGGGGAGGACTGAAGCTTTCTTT.

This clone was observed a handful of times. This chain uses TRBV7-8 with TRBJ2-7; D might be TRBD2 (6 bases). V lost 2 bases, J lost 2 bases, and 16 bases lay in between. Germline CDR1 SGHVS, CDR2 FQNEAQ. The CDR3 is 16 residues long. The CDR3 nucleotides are TGTGCCAGCAGCTTATTTGGGGCGGGATCCACCTACGAGCAGTACTTC. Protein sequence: CASSLFGAGSTYEQYF.

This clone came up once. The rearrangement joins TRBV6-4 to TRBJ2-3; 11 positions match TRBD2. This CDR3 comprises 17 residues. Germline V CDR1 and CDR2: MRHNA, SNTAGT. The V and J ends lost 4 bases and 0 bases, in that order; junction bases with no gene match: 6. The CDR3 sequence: CASSARGLAGSTDTQYF. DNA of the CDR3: TGTGCCAGCAGTGCTCGTGGACTAGCGGGTAGCACAGATACGCAGTATTTT.

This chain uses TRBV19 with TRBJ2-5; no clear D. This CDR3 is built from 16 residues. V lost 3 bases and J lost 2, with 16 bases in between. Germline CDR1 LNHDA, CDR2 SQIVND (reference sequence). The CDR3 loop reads CASSMSLNHQQETQYF. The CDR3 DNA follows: TGTGCCAGTAGTATGAGCCTAAACCACCAACAAGAGACCCAGTACTTC.

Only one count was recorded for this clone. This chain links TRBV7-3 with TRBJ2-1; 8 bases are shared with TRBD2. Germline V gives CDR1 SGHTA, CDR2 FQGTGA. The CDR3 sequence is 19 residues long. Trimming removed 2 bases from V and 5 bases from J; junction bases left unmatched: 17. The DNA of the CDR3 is TGTGCCAGCAGCTTAGTATCGATCGGGAGGGCCGGAGGGAACAATGAGCAGTTCTTC. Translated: CASSLVSIGRAGGNNEQFF.

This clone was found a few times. The CDR3 region has the DNA TGTGCCACCAGTGACGCCGGGACAGGCCGTAACTATGGCTACACCTTC. It specifies CATSDAGTGRNYGYTF. The chain uses TRBV24-1 and TRBJ1-2; TRBD1 agrees at 8 bases. V gave up 4 bases and J gave up 1 base; unmatched junction bases: 7. Germline values: CDR1 KGHDR, CDR2 SFDVKD. There are 16 residues in the CDR3.